This is a list of T cell receptor beta chains from one sample in a study of control samples from healthy donors and cancer patients. Clones were read by immunoSEQ multiplex PCR, and TCRdb kept only the in-frame ones, dropping some. The sample shows some 130,000 clones, over 80% of them seen only once. The sequencing input was blood. The receptors stem from a woman between 50 and 59 years old in good health. Both conserved end residues are part of each CDR3. Fields, in order: V gene, clone size, D gene, J gene, CDR3 DNA, CDR3 protein. A D gene is named only where the DNA matches it firmly. Only some rows state a clone size, as once, few, many or a class for expanded clones.

v_gene: TRBV19; abundance: -; d_gene: TRBD1; j_gene: TRBJ1-2; CDR3nt: TGTGCCAGTAGGCAAGACAGGGGGCACCTCGGCTACACCTTC; CDR3aa: CASRQDRGHLGYTF
v_gene: TRBV4-2; abundance: -; d_gene: -; j_gene: TRBJ2-7; CDR3nt: TGTGCCAGCAGCCAAGGGGTAGGGGCTAGCTCGTCCTACGAGCAGTACTTC; CDR3aa: CASSQGVGASSSYEQYF
v_gene: TRBV27; abundance: -; d_gene: -; j_gene: TRBJ1-2; CDR3nt: TGTGCCAGCAGGCAGGGGCCCTATGGCTACACCTTC; CDR3aa: CASRQGPYGYTF
v_gene: TRBV10-3; abundance: -; d_gene: -; j_gene: TRBJ1-6; CDR3nt: TGTGCCATCAGTGAGACACCTAATTCACCCCTCCACTTT; CDR3aa: CAISETPNSPLHF
v_gene: TRBV7-2; abundance: -; d_gene: TRBD1; j_gene: TRBJ1-3; CDR3nt: TGTGCCAGCAGCTTTACAGGGGCTGGAAACACCATATATTTT; CDR3aa: CASSFTGAGNTIYF
v_gene: TRBV27; abundance: once; d_gene: TRBD2; j_gene: TRBJ2-2; CDR3nt: TGTGCCAGCAGTTTGATGGCGGGAGGGCCTGTCGGGGAGCTGTTTTTT; CDR3aa: CASSLMAGGPVGELFF
v_gene: TRBV5-1; abundance: -; d_gene: -; j_gene: TRBJ1-2; CDR3nt: TGCGCCAGCAGCTTGACGCAGGATAAACGGTATGGCTACACCTTC; CDR3aa: CASSLTQDKRYGYTF
v_gene: TRBV2; abundance: few; d_gene: -; j_gene: TRBJ1-1; CDR3nt: TGTGCCAGCAGACTGGGACACACTCTGAACACTGAAGCTTTCTTT; CDR3aa: CASRLGHTLNTEAFF
v_gene: TRBV6-6; abundance: -; d_gene: -; j_gene: TRBJ1-6; CDR3nt: TGTGCCAGCTCCCCAAGTTCACCCCTCCACTTT; CDR3aa: CASSPSSPLHF
v_gene: TRBV9; abundance: -; d_gene: TRBD1; j_gene: TRBJ2-2; CDR3nt: TGTGCCAGCAGCGCCAGGGGGCCCGGGGAGCTGTTTTTT; CDR3aa: CASSARGPGELFF
v_gene: TRBV30; abundance: -; d_gene: -; j_gene: TRBJ1-4; CDR3nt: TGTGCCTGGGGGGTGGGGGCAGGGGCAACTAATGAAAAACTGTTTTTT; CDR3aa: CAWGVGAGATNEKLFF
v_gene: TRBV5-4; abundance: -; d_gene: -; j_gene: TRBJ1-4; CDR3nt: TGTGCCAGCAGCTACGAGAGGGATGAAAAACTGTTTTTT; CDR3aa: CASSYERDEKLFF
v_gene: TRBV6-4; abundance: -; d_gene: -; j_gene: TRBJ2-3; CDR3nt: TGTGCCAGCAGTGACGGGGCTAGCGTATCGACAGATACGCAGTATTTT; CDR3aa: CASSDGASVSTDTQYF
v_gene: TRBV18; abundance: -; d_gene: TRBD2; j_gene: TRBJ2-5; CDR3nt: TGTGCCAGCTCACCACCGACTAGCGGGGGTTGGGAGACCCAGTACTTC; CDR3aa: CASSPPTSGGWETQYF
v_gene: TRBV7-2; abundance: -; d_gene: TRBD1; j_gene: TRBJ2-7; CDR3nt: TGTGCCAGCAGCTTAGGGGGGACAGGTCTCGGGGAGCAGTACTTC; CDR3aa: CASSLGGTGLGEQYF
v_gene: TRBV4-1; abundance: once; d_gene: TRBD2; j_gene: TRBJ2-2; CDR3nt: TGCGCCAGCACCCCCATGGGAGGTTTAGCGGGCGCCGGGGAGCTGTTTTTT; CDR3aa: CASTPMGGLAGAGELFF
v_gene: TRBV29-1; abundance: -; d_gene: -; j_gene: TRBJ2-3; CDR3nt: TGCAGCGTTGAATTCGACAGCCGCACAGATACGCAGTATTTT; CDR3aa: CSVEFDSRTDTQYF
v_gene: TRBV2; abundance: -; d_gene: TRBD1; j_gene: TRBJ1-5; CDR3nt: TGTGCCAGCAGAGACAGGGCGGAGAGCAATCAGCCCCAGCATTTT; CDR3aa: CASRDRAESNQPQHF
v_gene: TRBV5-1; abundance: once; d_gene: -; j_gene: TRBJ1-1; CDR3nt: TGCGCCAGCAGCTCGTCGGGACTCTTGAACACTGAAGCTTTCTTT; CDR3aa: CASSSSGLLNTEAFF